The next 4 T cell receptor beta chains were all read from a single sample in a study of cytomegalovirus exposure and HLA in healthy donors (dated by TCRdb to 2015 to 2018). Preparation of the library involved the immunoSEQ multiplex PCR assay. For the multiplex PCR, a mixture combining 60 forward primers for TCR Vbeta segments and 13 reverse primers for TCR Jbeta segments was used. Entries here come from immuneACCESS through TCRdb and include only in-frame sequences with V and J called. Some clones fail to appear in such tables; in the studies checked, an unresolved V gene covers under half of the shortfall, and the cause of the remainder is unknown. The sample table holds 200,000 to 250,000 clones, of which approximately 80% were seen once. About 8% of the sample is held by the ten biggest clonotypes. Sequencing was performed on PBMCs. The receptors originated from a woman aged 55-69 years in good health and CMV-seropositive.

The rearrangement links TRBV28 to TRBJ2-4, with D hard to call. V lost 2 bases to trimming and J lost 8 bases, with 7 bases between them. This CDR3 is 12 amino acids long. Germline V gene lookup returns CDR1 MDHEN and CDR2 SYDVKM. The CDR3 loop is CASSLRSDIQYF. The CDR3 DNA reads as TGTGCCAGCAGTTTAAGATCGGACATTCAGTACTTC. Based on the CDR3 plus reference TRBV28 and TRBJ2-4, the full variable domain is DVKVTQSSRYLVKRTGEKVFLECVQDMDHENMFWYRQDPGLGLRLIYFSYDVKMKEKGDIPEGYSVSREKKERFSLILESASTNQTSMYLCASSLRSDIQYFGAGTRLSVL.

The chain has TRBV12-5 and TRBJ2-7; the D gene is possibly TRBD2 (5 bases). Germline-derived CDR1 and CDR2 are LGHNT and FRNRAP. V was pared by 5 bases and J by 2 bases, with 10 bases between. CDR3 size: 13 residues. The CDR3 here is CASGTSGAYEQYF. In nucleotides, the CDR3 is TGTGCTAGTGGTACCAGCGGAGCCTACGAGCAGTACTTC.

The chain has TRBV5-1 and TRBJ2-1; 9 bases fit TRBD2. The CDR3 contains 14 residues. The trim removed 2 bases at V and 8 bases at J, leaving 5 bases unmatched. Germline CDR1 and CDR2: SGHRS and YFSETQ. This CDR3 is CASSFGLAQDEQFF. For the CDR3, the DNA is TGCGCCAGCAGCTTTGGACTAGCGCAAGATGAGCAGTTCTTC.

The sample holds a few counts of this clone. The gene calls are TRBV5-4 and TRBJ2-2, with D possibly matching TRBD2 (5 bases). V lost 0 bases to trimming and J lost 6 bases, with 6 bases between them. The CDR3 spans 13 residues. CDR1 and CDR2 (germline): SGHNT, YYREEE (reference sequence). CDR3 loop: CASSLGTPGELFF. The CDR3 coding sequence is TGTGCCAGCAGCTTGGGGACTCCCGGGGAGCTGTTTTTT. Together with reference TRBV5-4 and TRBJ2-2, the CDR3 gives the full variable domain: ETGVTQSPTHLIKTRGQQVTLRCSSQSGHNTVSWYQQALGQGPQFIFQYYREEENGRGNFPPRFSGLQFPNYSSELNVNALELDDSALYLCASSLGTPGELFFGEGSRLTVL.